Presented here are 8 T cell receptor beta chains from one specimen sequenced in a study of identical twins listed by TCRdb under 2016. Preparation of the library involved 5' RACE. For sequencing, an Illumina HiSeq 2000 was employed. Clones were called with MiXCR by TCRdb after fastp trimmed the public reads at Q25, and only in-frame beta chains were retained. Entries are consolidated by CDR3 protein sequence, retaining the most common genes and DNA. For this sample the table gives 310,000 or so distinct CDR3 sequences, of which 6.5% to 9.5% were detected only once. Together, the top ten hold 2.1% of the sample. Separately, the same data were catalogued under a study of yellow fever vaccine responses in identical twins.

The material sequenced was memory (CD45RO+) T cells sorted from blood. This specimen's cell subset or site label, per the study, means: CD45RO+ enriched T cells. The receptor set was obtained from a woman aged 18-29 years in good health.

The sample holds a few counts of this clonotype. The rearrangement links TRBV20-1 to TRBJ2-3; no clear D. The germline V gene encodes CDR1 DFQATT and CDR2 SNEGSKA (reference sequence). The CDR3 is 14 residues long. V gave up 0 bases and J gave up 4 bases, with 11 bases separating them. The DNA of the CDR3 is TGCAGTGCTAGAGATAACGTCCAACCAGATACGCAGTATTTT. Its protein product is CSARDNVQPDTQYF.

The V and J genes are TRBV18 and TRBJ1-2; TRBD1 might be the D (6 bases). Looked up from germline, CDR1 is KGHSH and CDR2 is LQKENI. V was cut by 5 bases and J by 3 bases, with 13 bases left in between. This CDR3 has 14 residues. The CDR3 nucleotides are TGTGCCAGCTCAATGAGACAGGAAGACTATGGCTACACCTTC. Translated, it gives CASSMRQEDYGYTF.

This clonotype was seen at least ten times. The rearrangement joins TRBV12-3 or TRBV12-4 to TRBJ1-1; maybe TRBD1 (5 bases). V was shortened by 3 bases and J by 4 bases, with 15 bases between the two germline ends. The CDR3 contains 15 residues. The CDR3 DNA sequence: TGTGCCAGCAGTTTCGGGCAGGGAAGAACCACTGAAGCTTTCTTT. This gives the protein CASSFGQGRTTEAFF.

This clonotype was seen at least ten times. The chain links TRBV3-1 to TRBJ1-1; D is undetermined. The CDR3 totals 12 residues. Germline CDR1 and CDR2: LGHDT and YNNKEL (reference sequence). Trimming cost V 8 bases and J 4 bases, with 11 bases left between them. The CDR3 loop reads CASSLGVTEAFF. Written as DNA, the CDR3 is TGTGCCAGCTCCCTTGGGGTCACTGAAGCTTTCTTT.

This clonotype came up many times. The rearrangement links TRBV14 to TRBJ1-6, with D uncertain. Germline V lookup: CDR1 SGHDN, CDR2 FVKESK. The CDR3 extends over 16 amino acids. V dropped 1 base and J dropped 9 bases, with 16 bases sitting between them. Here the CDR3 DNA reads TGTGCCAGCAGCCAAGGGACCGGGATGGGAGGTTCACCCCTCCACTTT. Translation gives CASSQGTGMGGSPLHF.

This rearrangement joins TRBV20-1 to TRBJ2-1; tentative D call: TRBD2 (6 bases). Germline values: CDR1 DFQATT, CDR2 SNEGSKA (reference sequence). The length of the CDR3 is 13 residues. With 7 bases removed from V and 0 bases from J, the gap between germline ends came to 10 bases. The CDR3 here is CSGAGSSYNEQFF. The CDR3 DNA is TGCAGTGGGGCCGGGAGCTCCTACAATGAGCAGTTCTTC.

This clonotype was found many times. The J gene is TRBJ2-2, the V gene TRBV12-3 or TRBV12-4; D is undetermined. The CDR3 has 18 amino acids. Trimming removed 6 bases at V and 1 base at J, with 21 bases between. The CDR3 is CASSLMDPFARNTGELFF. The CDR3 coding sequence is TGTGCCAGCAGCTTAATGGACCCATTCGCCAGGAACACCGGGGAGCTGTTTTTT.

This chain uses TRBV6-5 with TRBJ1-1; 11 positions match TRBD1. V was clipped by 0 bases and J by 5 bases; unmatched bases: 5. The V gene's germline CDR1 is MNHEY and CDR2 SVGAGI. CDR3 length: 16 amino acids. The CDR3 DNA follows: TGTGCCAGCAGTTACTCGGACAGGGGGCTGTGGACTGAAGCTTTCTTT. Its protein is CASSYSDRGLWTEAFF.